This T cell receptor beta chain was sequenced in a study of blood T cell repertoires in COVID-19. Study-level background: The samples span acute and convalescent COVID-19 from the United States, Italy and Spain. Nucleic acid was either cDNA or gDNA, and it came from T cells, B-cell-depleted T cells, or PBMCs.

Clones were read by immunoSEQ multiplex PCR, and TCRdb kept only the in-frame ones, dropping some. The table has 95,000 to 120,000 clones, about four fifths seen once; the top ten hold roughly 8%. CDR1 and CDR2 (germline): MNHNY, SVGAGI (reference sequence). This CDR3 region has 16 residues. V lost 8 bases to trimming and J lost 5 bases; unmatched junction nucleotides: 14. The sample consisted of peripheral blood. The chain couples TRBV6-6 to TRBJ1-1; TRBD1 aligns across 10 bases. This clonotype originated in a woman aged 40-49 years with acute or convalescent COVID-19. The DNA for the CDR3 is TGTGCCAGCCGCAGAACCGGGACAGGGGTTGGTACTGAAGCTTTCTTT. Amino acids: CASRRTGTGVGTEAFF.